This TCR beta chain was recovered during a study of shared clonotypes between healthy human individuals. Points from the study as a whole: Around 4.7% of naive CD4 clonotypes were shared across four donors. In general, naive subsets displayed greater estimated richness than memory subsets did.

Regarding this clone: The antigen is not known.

CDR3 length: 12 amino acids. Germline CDR1 and CDR2: KGHSH and LQKENI. V was shortened by 3 bases and J by 9 bases, with 11 bases between the two germline ends. Execution of the assay was at deep level. The method was immunoSEQ multiplex PCR; TCRdb's version includes in-frame clones alone and lacks a portion of them. The data contain over a million clones, 95% to 97% of them singletons. The origin of this receptor is a man aged 25-40 years in good health. The sample comprised naive CD4+ T cells sorted from blood. Subset meaning: CD45RA+ positively selected. The chain is built from TRBV18 and TRBJ2-5; D is ambiguous. The CDR3 here is CASSPSQKAQYF. The CDR3 nucleotides read TGTGCCAGCTCACCTTCTCAAAAGGCCCAGTACTTC.